These 8 T cell receptor beta chains were all obtained from the same sample, sequenced in a study of molecular identifiers for immune sequencing clone quantification. Via MiXCR, TCRdb re-called the PCR reads, giving one row per CDR3 protein. The sample has about 640,000 distinct CDR3 sequences, 15% to 20% seen once. The sequencing sample was made of naive CD8+ T cells from blood, with Jurkat cell RNA spiked in. Subset here: FACS-sorted CD8+CD4-CCR7+CD45RA+ naive T cells. The receptor set was obtained from a human donor in good health. Some libraries in this study had Jurkat cell RNA spiked in.

This chain uses TRBV6-2 or TRBV6-3 with TRBJ2-3, with 11 positions matching TRBD2. Germline-derived CDR1 and CDR2 are MNHEY and SVGEGT. J gave up 0 bases and V 1 base, and 15 bases lay outside the gene matches. The CDR3 totals 21 residues. CDR3 region: CASSYLAQPLAGDPSTDTQYF. The CDR3 DNA reads as TGTGCCAGCAGTTACTTAGCCCAGCCACTAGCGGGAGACCCTAGCACAGATACGCAGTATTTT.

Turning to this clonotype: A much larger clone differs by one base, so this may be a read error. This chain uses TRBV28 with TRBJ2-5; TRBD2 aligns across 9 bases. Germline CDR1 MDHEN, CDR2 SYDVKM. CDR3 length: 16 amino acids. CDR3 residues: CASSFRLAVSQETKYF. The CDR3 DNA sequence: TGTGCCAGCAGTTTCAGACTAGCGGTCTCTCAAGAGACCAAGTACTTC.

This clonotype was counted only a few times. The chain links TRBV10-3 to TRBJ2-7; no firm D call. Germline V gene lookup returns CDR1 ENHRY and CDR2 SYGVKD. CDR3 length: 15 residues. V lost 0 bases, J lost 5 bases, and 14 bases lay in between. The CDR3 sequence is CAISESKGLVNEQYF. The CDR3 DNA reads as TGTGCCATCAGTGAGTCGAAGGGATTGGTCAACGAGCAGTACTTC.

This clonotype was found many times. This chain connects TRBV7-9 to TRBJ2-5; 10 bases are shared with TRBD1. This CDR3 has 13 residues. Germline lookup yields CDR1 SEHNR and CDR2 FQNEAQ (reference sequence). Losses at the gene ends were 11 bases for V and 5 bases for J; bases not matched to a gene: 8. The CDR3 reads CASRQGAHETQYF. CDR3 DNA sequence: TGTGCCTCACGACAGGGGGCACACGAGACCCAGTACTTC. Variable domain in full (rest from reference TRBV7-9 and TRBJ2-5): DTGVSQNPRHKITKRGQNVTFRCDPISEHNRLYWYRQTLGQGPEFLTYFQNEAQLEKSRLLSDRFSAERPKGSFSTLEIQRTEQGDSAMYLCASRQGAHETQYFGPGTRLLVL.

This clonotype was detected ten times or more. The chain links TRBV6-2 or TRBV6-3 to TRBJ2-7; maybe TRBD1 (5 bases). CDR3 size: 13 residues. Germline V CDR1 and CDR2: MNHEY, SVGEGT. Trimming left V 4 bases short and J 3 bases short, with 10 bases between. CDR3 protein: CASSSPTVYEQYF. CDR3 in DNA: TGTGCCAGCAGTTCCCCGACAGTCTACGAGCAGTACTTC.

This chain uses TRBV19 with TRBJ2-7; D possibly matches TRBD1 or TRBD2 (5 bases each). CDR1 is LNHDA and CDR2 is SQIVND in the germline V gene (reference sequence). The CDR3 extends over 14 amino acids. V lost 3 bases and J 2 bases, leaving 11 bases between the germline ends. Here the CDR3 DNA reads TGTGCCAGTAGTATGAGGGGTCGGACCTACGAGCAGTACTTC. It yields the protein CASSMRGRTYEQYF.

The chain has TRBV28 and TRBJ2-1; maybe TRBD1 (5 bases). The germline CDR1 and CDR2 sequences are MDHEN and SYDVKM. The ends were cut back, 6 bases at V and 0 bases at J, with 12 bases in the middle. The CDR3 spans 15 residues. CDR3 DNA sequence: TGTGCCAGCAGGCAGGGCCCGAGCTCCTACAATGAGCAGTTCTTC. The encoded protein is CASRQGPSSYNEQFF. Drawing the rest from reference TRBV28 and TRBJ2-1, the complete variable domain is DVKVTQSSRYLVKRTGEKVFLECVQDMDHENMFWYRQDPGLGLRLIYFSYDVKMKEKGDIPEGYSVSREKKERFSLILESASTNQTSMYLCASRQGPSSYNEQFFGPGTRLTVL.

This clonotype was seen at least ten times. The chain uses TRBV29-1 and TRBJ2-7; TRBD1 aligns across 11 bases. The CDR3 consists of 13 residues. V shed 7 bases, J shed 6 bases, and the junction held 8 bases outside the gene matches. Germline V gene sequence: CDR1 SQVTM, CDR2 ANQGSEA. The CDR3 DNA reads TGCAGCGCTAAAACCGGGACAGGGGGCGAGCAGTACTTC. Encoded protein: CSAKTGTGGEQYF.